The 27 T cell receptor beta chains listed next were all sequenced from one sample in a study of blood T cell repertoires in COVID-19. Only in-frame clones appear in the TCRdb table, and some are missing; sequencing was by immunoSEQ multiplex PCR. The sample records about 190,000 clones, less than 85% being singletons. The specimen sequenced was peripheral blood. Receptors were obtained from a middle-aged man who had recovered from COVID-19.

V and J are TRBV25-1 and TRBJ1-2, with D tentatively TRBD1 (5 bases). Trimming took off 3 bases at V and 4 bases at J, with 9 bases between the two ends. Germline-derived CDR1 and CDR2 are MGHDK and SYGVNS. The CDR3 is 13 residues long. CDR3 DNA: TGTGCCAGCAGTGATACAGGTTTCTATGGCTACACCTTC. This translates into CASSDTGFYGYTF.

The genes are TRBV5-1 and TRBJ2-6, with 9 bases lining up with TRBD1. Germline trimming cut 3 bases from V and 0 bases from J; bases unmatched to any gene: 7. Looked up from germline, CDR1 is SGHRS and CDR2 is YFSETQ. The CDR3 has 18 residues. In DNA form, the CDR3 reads TGCGCCAGCAGCTGGGGGACAGGGTTTCCCTCTGGGGCCAACGTCCTGACTTTC. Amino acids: CASSWGTGFPSGANVLTF.

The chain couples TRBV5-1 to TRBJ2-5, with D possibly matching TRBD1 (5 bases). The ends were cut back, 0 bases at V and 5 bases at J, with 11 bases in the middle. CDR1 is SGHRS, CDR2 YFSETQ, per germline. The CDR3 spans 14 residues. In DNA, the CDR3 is TGCGCCAGCAGCTTGGTGCAGGGTATGGAGACCCAGTACTTC. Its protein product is CASSLVQGMETQYF.

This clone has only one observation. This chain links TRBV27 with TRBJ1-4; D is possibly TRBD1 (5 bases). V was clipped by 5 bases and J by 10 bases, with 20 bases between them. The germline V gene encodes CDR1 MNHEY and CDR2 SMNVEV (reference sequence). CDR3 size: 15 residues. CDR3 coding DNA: TGTGCCAGCAGTCCGAATGCCTCAGGAAGGGGAAAACTGTTTTTT. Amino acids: CASSPNASGRGKLFF.

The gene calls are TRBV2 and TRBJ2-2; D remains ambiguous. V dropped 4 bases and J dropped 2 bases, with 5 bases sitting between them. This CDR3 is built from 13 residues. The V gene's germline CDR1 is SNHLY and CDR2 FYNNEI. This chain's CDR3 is CASSVTNTGELFF. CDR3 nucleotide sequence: TGTGCCAGCAGTGTGACTAACACCGGGGAGCTGTTTTTT.

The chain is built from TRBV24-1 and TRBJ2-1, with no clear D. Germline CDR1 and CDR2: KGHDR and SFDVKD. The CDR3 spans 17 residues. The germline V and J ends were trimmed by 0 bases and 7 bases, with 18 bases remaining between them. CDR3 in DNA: TGTGCCACCAGTGATTTGATTCGTCCGTCAAGCGTGAATGAGCAGTTCTTC. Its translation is CATSDLIRPSSVNEQFF.

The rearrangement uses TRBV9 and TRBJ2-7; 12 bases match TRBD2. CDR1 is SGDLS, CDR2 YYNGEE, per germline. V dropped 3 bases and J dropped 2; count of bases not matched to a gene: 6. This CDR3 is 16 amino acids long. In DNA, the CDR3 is TGTGCCAGCAGCGCCCTAGCGGGAGGGTCAACCTACGAGCAGTACTTC. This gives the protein CASSALAGGSTYEQYF. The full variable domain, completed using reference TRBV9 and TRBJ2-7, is DSGVTQTPKHLITATGQRVTLRCSPRSGDLSVYWYQQSLDQGLQFLIQYYNGEERAKGNILERFSAQQFPDLHSELNLSSLELGDSALYFCASSALAGGSTYEQYFGPGTRLTVT.

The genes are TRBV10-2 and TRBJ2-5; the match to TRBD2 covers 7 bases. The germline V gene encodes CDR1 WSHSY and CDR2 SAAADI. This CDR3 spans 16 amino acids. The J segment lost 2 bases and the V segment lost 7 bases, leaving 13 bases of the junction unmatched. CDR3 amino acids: CASTSGAGLPQETQYF. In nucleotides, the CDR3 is TGCGCCAGCACCTCGGGAGCGGGACTTCCTCAAGAGACCCAGTACTTC.

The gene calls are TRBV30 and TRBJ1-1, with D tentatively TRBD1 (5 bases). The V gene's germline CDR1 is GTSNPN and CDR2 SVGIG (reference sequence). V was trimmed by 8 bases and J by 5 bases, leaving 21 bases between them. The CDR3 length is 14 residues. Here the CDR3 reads CATGFGAIGTEAFF. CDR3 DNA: TGTGCCACAGGTTTTGGGGCTATTGGAACTGAAGCTTTCTTT. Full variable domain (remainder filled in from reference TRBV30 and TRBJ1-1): SQTIHQWPATLVQPVGSPLSLECTVEGTSNPNLYWYRQAAGRGLQLLFYSVGIGQISSEVPQNLSASRPQDRQFILSSKKLLLSDSGFYLCATGFGAIGTEAFFGQGTRLTVV.

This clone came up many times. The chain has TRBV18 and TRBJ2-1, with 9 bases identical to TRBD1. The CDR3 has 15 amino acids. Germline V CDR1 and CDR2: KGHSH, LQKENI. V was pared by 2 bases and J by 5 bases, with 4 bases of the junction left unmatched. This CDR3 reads CASSPGQGRNNEQFF. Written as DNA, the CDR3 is TGTGCCAGCTCACCAGGACAGGGGCGCAACAATGAGCAGTTCTTC.

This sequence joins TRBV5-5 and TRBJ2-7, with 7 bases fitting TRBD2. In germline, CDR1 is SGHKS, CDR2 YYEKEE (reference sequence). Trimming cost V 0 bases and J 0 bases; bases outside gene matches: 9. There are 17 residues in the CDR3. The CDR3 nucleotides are TGTGCCAGCAGCTTGGCCTTCGGGAGCGGGGCCTCCTACGAGCAGTACTTC. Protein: CASSLAFGSGASYEQYF.

This CDR3 is CASGQGAFKTQYF. In DNA form, the CDR3 reads TGTGCCAGCGGGCAGGGGGCTTTTAAGACCCAGTACTTC. The chain links TRBV12-3 or TRBV12-4 to TRBJ2-5; TRBD1 matches at 8 bases. This CDR3 contains 13 residues. Trimming took 8 bases from V and 6 from J; bases not matched to a gene: 8.

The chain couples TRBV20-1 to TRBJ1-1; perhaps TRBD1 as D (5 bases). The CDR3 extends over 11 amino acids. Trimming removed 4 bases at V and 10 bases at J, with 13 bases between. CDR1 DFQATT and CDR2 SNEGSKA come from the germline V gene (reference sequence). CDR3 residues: CSAIGGAVAFF. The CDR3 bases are TGCAGTGCTATCGGGGGTGCAGTAGCTTTCTTT.

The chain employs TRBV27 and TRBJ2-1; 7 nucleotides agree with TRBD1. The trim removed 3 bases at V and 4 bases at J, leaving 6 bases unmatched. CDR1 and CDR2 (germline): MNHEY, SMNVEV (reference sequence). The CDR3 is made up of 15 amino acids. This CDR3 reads CASSLTGLLYNEQFF. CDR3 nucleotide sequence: TGTGCCAGCAGTTTGACAGGGCTCCTTTACAATGAGCAGTTCTTC.

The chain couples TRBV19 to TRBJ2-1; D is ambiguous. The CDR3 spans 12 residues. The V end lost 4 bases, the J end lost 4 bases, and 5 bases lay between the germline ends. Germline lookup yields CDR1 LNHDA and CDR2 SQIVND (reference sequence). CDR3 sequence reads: CASSNRYNEQFF. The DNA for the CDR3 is TGTGCCAGTAGTAACAGATACAATGAGCAGTTCTTC.

Here the CDR3 DNA reads TGCGCCAGCAGCTTGGGAAGTATGGAGGGGAACTATGGCTACACCTTC. Protein: CASSLGSMEGNYGYTF. The rearrangement joins TRBV5-1 to TRBJ1-2, with TRBD1 as a possible D gene (5 bases). This CDR3 contains 16 residues. Germline assignment: CDR1 SGHRS and CDR2 YFSETQ. The V gene lost 0 bases and the J gene lost 2 bases, with 14 bases spanning the gap.

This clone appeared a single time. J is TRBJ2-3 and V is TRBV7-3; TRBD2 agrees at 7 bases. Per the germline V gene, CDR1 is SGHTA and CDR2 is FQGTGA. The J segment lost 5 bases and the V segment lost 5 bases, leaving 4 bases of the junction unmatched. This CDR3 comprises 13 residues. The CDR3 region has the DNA TGTGCCAGCAGCCCGGGGAGGGGAGATACGCAGTATTTT. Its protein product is CASSPGRGDTQYF.

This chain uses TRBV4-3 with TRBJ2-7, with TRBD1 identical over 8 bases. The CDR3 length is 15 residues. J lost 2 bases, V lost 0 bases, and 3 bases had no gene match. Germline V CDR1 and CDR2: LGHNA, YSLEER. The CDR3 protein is CASSQEGTGTYEQYF. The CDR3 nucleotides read TGCGCCAGCAGCCAAGAAGGGACAGGCACCTACGAGCAGTACTTC.

CDR3 sequence reads: CASSQVGISGQGTTEAFF. CDR3 sequence (DNA): TGTGCCAGCAGCCAAGTGGGGATATCAGGACAGGGCACGACTGAAGCTTTCTTT. The chain couples TRBV4-2 to TRBJ1-1, with 8 nucleotides matching TRBD1. There are 18 residues in the CDR3. The ends lost 1 base at V and 5 bases at J; junction bases unmatched: 15. Germline loops: CDR1 LGHNA, CDR2 YNFKEQ.

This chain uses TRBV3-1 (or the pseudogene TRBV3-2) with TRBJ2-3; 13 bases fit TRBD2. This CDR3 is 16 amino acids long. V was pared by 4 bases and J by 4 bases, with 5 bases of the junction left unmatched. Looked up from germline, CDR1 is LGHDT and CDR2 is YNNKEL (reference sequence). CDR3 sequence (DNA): TGTGCCAGCAGCCTTGGACTAGCGGGAGTCGCAGATACGCAGTATTTT. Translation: CASSLGLAGVADTQYF.

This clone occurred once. For the CDR3, the DNA is TGTGCTAGTGGTTTTACGGGGCAGGGGGCGATCGCCGGGGAGCTGTTTTTT. The encoded protein is CASGFTGQGAIAGELFF. The genes are TRBV12-5 and TRBJ2-2, with TRBD1 identical over 8 bases. The CDR3 extends over 17 amino acids. Germline CDR1 is LGHNT and CDR2 is FRNRAP. V was pared by 3 bases and J by 6 bases, with 12 bases of the junction left unmatched. The variable domain in full, completed from reference TRBV12-5 and TRBJ2-2, reads DARVTQTPRHKVTEMGQEVTMRCQPILGHNTVFWYRQTMMQGLELLAYFRNRAPLDDSGMPKDRFSAEMPDATLATLKIQPSEPRDSAVYFCASGFTGQGAIAGELFFGEGSRLTVL.

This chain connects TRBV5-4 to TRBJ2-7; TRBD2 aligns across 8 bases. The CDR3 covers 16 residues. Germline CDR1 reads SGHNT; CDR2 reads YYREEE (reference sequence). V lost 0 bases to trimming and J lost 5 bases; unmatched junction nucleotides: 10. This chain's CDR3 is CASSLVSGGQRNEQYF. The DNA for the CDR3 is TGTGCCAGCAGCTTGGTGTCGGGAGGGCAGAGAAACGAGCAGTACTTC.

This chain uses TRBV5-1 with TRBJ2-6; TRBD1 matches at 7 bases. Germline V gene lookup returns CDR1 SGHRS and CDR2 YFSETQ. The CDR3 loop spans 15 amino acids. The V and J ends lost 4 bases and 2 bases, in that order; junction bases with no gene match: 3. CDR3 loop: CASSQGGPGANVLTF. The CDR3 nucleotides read TGCGCCAGCAGCCAAGGGGGCCCTGGGGCCAACGTCCTGACTTTC. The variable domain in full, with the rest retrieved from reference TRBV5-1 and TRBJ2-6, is KAGVTQTPRYLIKTRGQQVTLSCSPISGHRSVSWYQQTPGQGLQFLFEYFSETQRNKGNFPGRFSGRQFSNSRSEMNVSTLELGDSALYLCASSQGGPGANVLTFGAGSRLTVL.

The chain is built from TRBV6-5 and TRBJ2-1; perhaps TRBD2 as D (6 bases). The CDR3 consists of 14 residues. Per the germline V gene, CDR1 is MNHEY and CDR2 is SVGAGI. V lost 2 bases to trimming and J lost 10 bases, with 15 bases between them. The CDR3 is CASSYDRRAGEQFF. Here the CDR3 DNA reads TGTGCCAGCAGTTACGATAGGAGGGCTGGAGAGCAGTTCTTC.

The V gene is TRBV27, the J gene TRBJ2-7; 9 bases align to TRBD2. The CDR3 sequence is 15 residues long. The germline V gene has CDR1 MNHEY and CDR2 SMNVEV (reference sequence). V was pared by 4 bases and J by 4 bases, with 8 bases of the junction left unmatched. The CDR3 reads CASSSSGTLGYEQYF. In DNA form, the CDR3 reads TGTGCCAGCAGTTCTAGCGGGACTTTAGGGTACGAGCAGTACTTC.

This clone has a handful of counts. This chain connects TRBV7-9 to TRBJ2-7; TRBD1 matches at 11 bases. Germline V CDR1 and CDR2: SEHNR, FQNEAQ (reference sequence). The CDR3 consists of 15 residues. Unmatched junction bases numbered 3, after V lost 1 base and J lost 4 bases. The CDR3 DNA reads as TGTGCCAGCAGCTTAGGGACAGGGGGCGCGTACGAGCAGTACTTC. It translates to CASSLGTGGAYEQYF. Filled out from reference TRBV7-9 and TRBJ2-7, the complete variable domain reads DTGVSQNPRHKITKRGQNVTFRCDPISEHNRLYWYRQTLGQGPEFLTYFQNEAQLEKSRLLSDRFSAERPKGSFSTLEIQRTEQGDSAMYLCASSLGTGGAYEQYFGPGTRLTVT.

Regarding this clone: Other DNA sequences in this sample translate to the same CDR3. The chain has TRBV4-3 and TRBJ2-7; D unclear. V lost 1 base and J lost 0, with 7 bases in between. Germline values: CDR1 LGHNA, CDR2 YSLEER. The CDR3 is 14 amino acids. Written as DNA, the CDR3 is TGCGCCAGCAGCCAAGGGTCTAGCTCCTACGAGCAGTACTTC. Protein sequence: CASSQGSSSYEQYF.